The next 21 T cell receptor beta chains were all read from a single sample in a study of blood T cell repertoires in COVID-19. Profiling relied on immunoSEQ multiplex PCR, and the TCRdb table lists in-frame clones only, not all of them. The sample holds about 200,000 clones, roughly 87% seen once. The source material was peripheral blood. Receptor source: a man aged 60 to 69 with active or convalescent COVID-19.

This clone appeared a single time. This rearrangement joins TRBV14 to TRBJ2-7; D gene unclear. Germline assignment: CDR1 SGHDN and CDR2 FVKESK. This CDR3 has 13 residues. Trimming cost V 0 bases and J 3 bases, with 6 bases left between them. In DNA form, the CDR3 reads TGTGCCAGCAGCCAAGATCTCGTCTACGAGCAGTACTTC. It specifies CASSQDLVYEQYF.

The CDR3 sequence is CASSVGQGDGYTF. The DNA of the CDR3 is TGTGCCAGCAGCGTAGGACAGGGGGATGGCTACACCTTC. This rearrangement joins TRBV9 to TRBJ1-2, with 9 bases fitting TRBD1. The J segment lost 6 bases and the V segment lost 0 bases, leaving 0 bases of the junction unmatched. From germline, CDR1 is SGDLS and CDR2 YYNGEE. The CDR3 runs 13 residues.

This chain joins TRBV12-3 or TRBV12-4 and TRBJ1-5; no firm D call. The CDR3 is 13 amino acids. Trimming cost V 6 bases and J 3 bases, with 9 bases left between them. The CDR3 region is CASSQEYNQPQHF. The CDR3 bases are TGTGCCAGCAGCCAGGAATACAATCAGCCCCAGCATTTT.

The chain uses TRBV30 and TRBJ2-7; possibly TRBD2 for D (5 bases). Germline lookup yields CDR1 GTSNPN and CDR2 SVGIG (reference sequence). V lost 2 bases to trimming and J lost 4 bases, with 15 bases between them. This CDR3 region has 14 residues. Written as DNA, the CDR3 is TGTGCCTGGAGTAACCCGGCGGAGGCGTACGAGCAGTACTTC. Protein: CAWSNPAEAYEQYF.

The chain carries TRBV2 and TRBJ2-7, with 7 bases aligning to TRBD2. Germline values: CDR1 SNHLY, CDR2 FYNNEI. V shed 2 bases, J shed 6 bases, and the junction held 7 bases outside the gene matches. The CDR3 has 14 amino acids. The CDR3 sequence is CASSEQRGISEQYF. CDR3 nucleotide sequence: TGTGCCAGCAGTGAACAGCGGGGCATTTCCGAGCAGTACTTC.

The chain has TRBV20-1 and TRBJ2-1; 8 nucleotides agree with TRBD2. This CDR3 is 14 amino acids long. V lost 3 bases to trimming and J lost 2 bases; unmatched junction nucleotides: 3. Germline-derived CDR1 and CDR2 are DFQATT and SNEGSKA (reference sequence). CDR3 nucleotide sequence: TGCAGTGCTAGTCGGGGGGGGACCTACAATGAGCAGTTCTTC. Amino acid sequence: CSASRGGTYNEQFF.

The chain uses TRBV2 and TRBJ2-3; tentative D call: TRBD2 (7 bases). V was cut by 4 bases and J by 3 bases, with 11 bases left in between. The CDR3 totals 14 residues. Germline assignment: CDR1 SNHLY and CDR2 FYNNEI. CDR3 loop: CASSVAGATDTQYF. CDR3 coding DNA: TGTGCCAGCAGTGTGGCGGGGGCAACAGATACGCAGTATTTT. The full variable domain, with the rest looked up from reference TRBV2 and TRBJ2-3, is EPEVTQTPSHQVTQMGQEVILRCVPISNHLYFYWYRQILGQKVEFLVSFYNNEISEKSEIFDDQFSVERPDGSNFTLKIRSTKLEDSAMYFCASSVAGATDTQYFGPGTRLTVL.

The rearrangement uses TRBV7-6 and TRBJ2-7, with 10 bases that match TRBD1. The V gene end was trimmed by 5 bases and the J gene end by 1 base; junction bases not matched to a gene: 5. The CDR3 is 15 residues long. Germline-derived CDR1 and CDR2 are SGHVS and FNYEAQ. CDR3 sequence: CASSKGTGVSYEQYF. The CDR3 DNA follows: TGTGCCAGCAGCAAGGGGACAGGGGTTTCCTACGAGCAGTACTTC.

This clone has a count of ten or more. The junction and the germline gene differ at one end; a read error may be behind it. The genes are TRBV11-1 and TRBJ1-6; 10 bases match TRBD1. Germline CDR1 is SGHAT and CDR2 is FQDESV (reference sequence). CDR3 size: 17 residues. CDR3 loop: CASSLAGTGDYNSPLHF. DNA for the CDR3: TGTGCCAGCAGCCTAGCCGGGACAGGGGATTATAATTCACCCCTCCACTTT. Using reference TRBV11-1 and TRBJ1-6 for the parts outside the CDR3, the full variable domain is EAEVAQSPRYKITEKSQAVAFWCDPISGHATLYWYRQILGQGPELLVQFQDESVVDDSQLPKDRFSAERLKGVDSTLKIQPAELGDSAMYLCASSLAGTGDYNSPLHFGNGTRLTVT.

This clone appeared many times. The genes are TRBV16 and TRBJ2-7, with TRBD1 matching over 7 bases. The CDR3 is made up of 13 amino acids. V was pared by 4 bases and J by 1 base, with 1 base of the junction left unmatched. Germline V CDR1 and CDR2: KGHSY, FQNENV. This chain's CDR3 is CASSPTGSYEQYF. Here the CDR3 DNA reads TGTGCCAGCAGCCCGACAGGGTCCTACGAGCAGTACTTC.

This sequence joins TRBV30 and TRBJ2-3; the match to TRBD1 covers 9 bases. This CDR3 is 14 amino acids long. Losses at the gene ends were 7 bases for V and 3 bases for J; bases not matched to a gene: 8. The germline V gene encodes CDR1 GTSNPN and CDR2 SVGIG (reference sequence). CDR3 DNA sequence: TGTGCCTTAACCCCGACAGGGGGGACAGATACGCAGTATTTT. Translation gives CALTPTGGTDTQYF.

The chain combines TRBV9 with TRBJ1-2, with D uncertain. This CDR3 is 15 amino acids long. Germline CDR1 is SGDLS and CDR2 is YYNGEE. V lost 0 bases to trimming and J lost 5 bases, with 14 bases between them. CDR3 residues: CASSVGGTGSYGYTF. Here the CDR3 DNA reads TGTGCCAGCAGCGTAGGCGGCACGGGGTCATATGGCTACACCTTC.

The chain uses TRBV3-1 (or the pseudogene TRBV3-2) and TRBJ1-2; 7 bases align to TRBD1. V lost 2 bases to trimming and J lost 8 bases; unmatched junction nucleotides: 11. The CDR3 spans 15 residues. The V gene's germline CDR1 is LGHDT and CDR2 YNNKEL (reference sequence). CDR3 amino acids: CASSQPDRKSGGYTF. The CDR3 DNA sequence: TGTGCCAGCAGCCAACCGGACAGGAAATCAGGGGGCTACACCTTC.

The V call is TRBV27, the J call TRBJ1-2; 8 positions match TRBD1. CDR3 length equals 17 residues. The ends lost 9 bases at V and 0 bases at J; junction bases unmatched: 15. Germline CDR1 MNHEY, CDR2 SMNVEV (reference sequence). The CDR3 nucleotides are TGTGCCAGTGGGGTACTTATTAGGGACAGGACTAACTATGGCTACACCTTC. Amino acids: CASGVLIRDRTNYGYTF.

The chain uses TRBV19 and TRBJ2-3, with D possibly matching TRBD1 (6 bases). Per the germline V gene, CDR1 is LNHDA and CDR2 is SQIVND (reference sequence). The CDR3 spans 13 residues. Trimming left V 5 bases short and J 6 bases short, with 12 bases between. CDR3 DNA: TGTGCCAGTAGTGTCACAGGGTCCGATACGCAGTATTTT. This translates into CASSVTGSDTQYF.

J is TRBJ1-4 and V is TRBV5-1, with 8 bases lining up with TRBD1. Germline V gene lookup returns CDR1 SGHRS and CDR2 YFSETQ. V lost 0 bases, J lost 10 bases, and 5 bases stayed unmatched. This CDR3 has 14 residues. The CDR3 loop is CASSLGQGMGKLFF. In nucleotides, the CDR3 is TGCGCCAGCAGCTTGGGACAGGGGATGGGAAAACTGTTTTTT.

This sequence joins TRBV19 and TRBJ2-5; 13 nucleotides align to TRBD2. J gave up 4 bases and V 6 bases, and 17 bases lay outside the gene matches. CDR1 LNHDA and CDR2 SQIVND come from the germline V gene (reference sequence). The CDR3 length is 19 residues. The CDR3 nucleotides read TGTGCCAGTAGCACAGGGACTAGCGGGGAGATCATAATAGGAGAGACCCAGTACTTC. Protein sequence: CASSTGTSGEIIIGETQYF. Variable domain in full (rest from reference TRBV19 and TRBJ2-5): DGGITQSPKYLFRKEGQNVTLSCEQNLNHDAMYWYRQDPGQGLRLIYYSQIVNDFQKGDIAEGYSVSREKKESFPLTVTSAQKNPTAFYLCASSTGTSGEIIIGETQYFGPGTRLLVL.

The chain recombines TRBV5-1 with TRBJ2-1; a weak D match, TRBD1 (6 bases). CDR1 and CDR2 (germline): SGHRS, YFSETQ. This CDR3 has 16 residues. Trimming removed 7 bases at V and 3 bases at J, with 20 bases between. CDR3: CASLDTGTPGYNEQFF. CDR3 nucleotide sequence: TGCGCCAGCTTAGACACCGGGACACCTGGCTACAATGAGCAGTTCTTC.

V and J are TRBV21-1 and TRBJ2-3; the table calls TRBD1, which could not be checked here. TRBV21-1 is an annotated pseudogene. The CDR3 contains 17 residues. CDR3 nucleotide sequence: TGTGCCAGCAGCAAAATTTTGGGCCTTCCTAGCACAGATACGCAGTATTTT. Translation: CASSKILGLPSTDTQYF.

The chain is built from TRBV11-2 and TRBJ2-3; D gene uncertain. This CDR3 is built from 13 residues. Germline V gene data show CDR1 as SGHAT and CDR2 as FQNNGV. The V end lost 1 base, the J end lost 5 bases, and 7 bases lay between the germline ends. This CDR3 is CASSLAGQDTQYF. Here the CDR3 DNA reads TGTGCCAGCAGCTTAGCAGGTCAAGATACGCAGTATTTT. Based on the CDR3 plus reference TRBV11-2 and TRBJ2-3, the full variable domain is EAGVAQSPRYKIIEKRQSVAFWCNPISGHATLYWYQQILGQGPKLLIQFQNNGVVDDSQLPKDRFSAERLKGVDSTLKIQPAKLEDSAVYLCASSLAGQDTQYFGPGTRLTVL.

V usage is TRBV5-1 and J usage is TRBJ2-4; D is perhaps TRBD1 (8 bases). The CDR3 loop spans 15 amino acids. V shed 1 base and J shed 3 bases, with 11 bases lying between them. Per germline, CDR1 SGHRS and CDR2 YFSETQ. CDR3 in DNA: TGCGCCAGCAGCTTGACAGGGGGGGACAAAAACATTCAGTACTTC. Protein product: CASSLTGGDKNIQYF.